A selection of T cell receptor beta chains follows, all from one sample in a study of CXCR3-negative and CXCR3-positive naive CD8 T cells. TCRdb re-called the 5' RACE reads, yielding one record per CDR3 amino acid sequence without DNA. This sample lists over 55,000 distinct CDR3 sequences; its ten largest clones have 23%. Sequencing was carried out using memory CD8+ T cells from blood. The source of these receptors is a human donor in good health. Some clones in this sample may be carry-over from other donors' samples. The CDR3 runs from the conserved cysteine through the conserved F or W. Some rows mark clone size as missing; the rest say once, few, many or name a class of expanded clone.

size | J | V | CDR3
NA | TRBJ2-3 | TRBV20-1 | CSARDWGAAYTQYF
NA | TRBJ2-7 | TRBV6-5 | CASMGKGTPRIAPYEQYF
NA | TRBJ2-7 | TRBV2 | CASSPDPGEQYF
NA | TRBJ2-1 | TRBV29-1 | CSVEVADFNEQFF
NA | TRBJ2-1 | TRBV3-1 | CASSAQASSYNEQFF
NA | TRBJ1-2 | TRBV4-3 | CASSQLQGLSTYGYTF
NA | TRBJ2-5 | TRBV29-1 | CSVEEGGETQYF
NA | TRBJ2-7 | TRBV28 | CASSLAGTYEQYF
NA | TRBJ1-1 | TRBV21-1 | CASSRQARAEAFF
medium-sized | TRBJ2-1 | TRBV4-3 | CASSRGESSYNEQFF
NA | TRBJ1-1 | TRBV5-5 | CASSGIRDTEAFF
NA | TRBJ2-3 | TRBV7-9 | CASSSRRDFTDTQYF
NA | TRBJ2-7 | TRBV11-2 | CASSLAAGGYEQYF
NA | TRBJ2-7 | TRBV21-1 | CASSTRTGGYEHYF
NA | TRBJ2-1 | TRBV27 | CASTPGQGRQFF
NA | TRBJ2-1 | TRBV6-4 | CASSEGGSYNEQFF
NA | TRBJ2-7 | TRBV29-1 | CSVNSGYEQYF
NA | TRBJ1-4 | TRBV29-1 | CSVEQGINEKLFF
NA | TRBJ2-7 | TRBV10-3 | CAISKGADISEEQYF
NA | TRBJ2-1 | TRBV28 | CASSLGASYNEQFF
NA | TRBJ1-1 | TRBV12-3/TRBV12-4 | CASSFQVNTEAFF
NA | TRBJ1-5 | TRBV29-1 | CSVSFGDYQPQHF